These 30 T cell receptor beta chains originate from one sample sequenced in a study of T cells after somatic rescue of genetic block. Data came from immunoSEQ multiplex PCR; TCRdb stores just in-frame clones and leaves some out. Counted here are approximately 100,000 clones, around 90% occurring once; the ten biggest clones make up about 1.5%. The source material was peripheral blood mononuclear cells (PBMCs). The receptors come from a woman aged 18-35 years.

V usage is TRBV5-1 and J usage is TRBJ1-1; unclear D gene. CDR1 and CDR2 (germline): SGHRS, YFSETQ. The CDR3 sequence is 13 residues long. The germline V and J ends were trimmed by 1 base and 4 bases, with 8 bases remaining between them. The CDR3 DNA reads as TGCGCCAGCAGCTTGAGCCCGGCCACTGAAGCTTTCTTT. Translating gives CASSLSPATEAFF.

The rearrangement uses TRBV11-2 and TRBJ2-7; 7 bases match TRBD1. This CDR3 has 13 amino acids. V dropped 4 bases and J dropped 1; count of bases not matched to a gene: 1. Per the germline V gene, CDR1 is SGHAT and CDR2 is FQNNGV. CDR3 sequence: CASSSTGSYEQYF. The CDR3 nucleotides are TGTGCCAGCAGCTCGACAGGGTCCTACGAGCAGTACTTC. Based on the CDR3 plus reference TRBV11-2 and TRBJ2-7, the full variable domain is EAGVAQSPRYKIIEKRQSVAFWCNPISGHATLYWYQQILGQGPKLLIQFQNNGVVDDSQLPKDRFSAERLKGVDSTLKIQPAKLEDSAVYLCASSSTGSYEQYFGPGTRLTVT.

CDR3 sequence (DNA): TGTGCCTGGAGTCTTCCAAATACGCAGTATTTT. This gives the protein CAWSLPNTQYF. The chain recombines TRBV30 with TRBJ2-3; no clear D gene. Trimming stripped 2 bases from V and 7 bases from J, with 7 bases between. The CDR3 is 11 amino acids. Germline V gene sequence: CDR1 GTSNPN, CDR2 SVGIG (reference sequence).

The chain is built from TRBV19 and TRBJ2-7; 10 nucleotides line up with TRBD1. CDR3 length: 15 residues. Germline CDR1 LNHDA, CDR2 SQIVND (reference sequence). The V gene end was trimmed by 2 bases and the J gene end by 3 bases; junction bases not matched to a gene: 4. This CDR3 reads CASSIPGQGHYEQYF. CDR3 nucleotides: TGTGCCAGTAGTATACCGGGACAGGGGCACTACGAGCAGTACTTC.

V gene TRBV7-9 combines with J gene TRBJ1-3, with TRBD1 matching 9 bases. This CDR3 is built from 15 residues. The V gene end was trimmed by 6 bases and the J gene end by 2 bases; junction bases not matched to a gene: 5. CDR1 is SEHNR and CDR2 is FQNEAQ in the germline V gene (reference sequence). DNA for the CDR3: TGTGCCAGCAGATGGGACAGGGAGCCTGGAAACACCATATATTTT. Residues: CASRWDREPGNTIYF.

The chain has TRBV27 and TRBJ1-5; TRBD1 might be the D (5 bases). The germline V gene has CDR1 MNHEY and CDR2 SMNVEV (reference sequence). The CDR3 loop spans 16 amino acids. The V and J ends lost 6 bases and 3 bases respectively, with 18 bases between them. The CDR3 spells CASRISPGAVNQPQHF. Here the CDR3 DNA reads TGTGCCAGCAGAATATCCCCCGGGGCCGTCAATCAGCCCCAGCATTTT.

This chain uses TRBV5-1 with TRBJ1-3; 7 bases match TRBD1. Germline values: CDR1 SGHRS, CDR2 YFSETQ. Trimming cost V 1 base and J 3 bases; bases outside gene matches: 7. The CDR3 is made up of 16 amino acids. The CDR3 nucleotides are TGCGCCAGCAGCTTGACAGGGGTGAATGTTGGAAACACCATATATTTT. It encodes CASSLTGVNVGNTIYF.

This clone was detected once. The gene calls are TRBV19 and TRBJ1-5; D gene ambiguous. V was clipped by 5 bases and J by 1 base, with 18 bases between them. Germline V gene data show CDR1 as LNHDA and CDR2 as SQIVND (reference sequence). There are 17 residues in the CDR3. The CDR3 nucleotides read TGTGCCAGTAGTCCCGGGCCTCGCCCGTCCAGCAATCAGCCCCAGCATTTT. Amino acid sequence: CASSPGPRPSSNQPQHF. The full variable domain, completed using reference TRBV19 and TRBJ1-5, is DGGITQSPKYLFRKEGQNVTLSCEQNLNHDAMYWYRQDPGQGLRLIYYSQIVNDFQKGDIAEGYSVSREKKESFPLTVTSAQKNPTAFYLCASSPGPRPSSNQPQHFGDGTRLSIL.

The chain recombines TRBV4-1 with TRBJ2-5; 11 nucleotides align to TRBD2. The CDR3 spans 13 residues. J gave up 5 bases and V 7 bases, and 3 bases lay outside the gene matches. Germline CDR1 MGHRA, CDR2 YSYEKL. CDR3 bases: TGCGCCAGCACTAGGACTAGCGGGGAGACCCAGTACTTC. It codes for CASTRTSGETQYF.

V and J are TRBV6-6 and TRBJ2-3; D is ambiguous. Trimming pared 6 bases from V and 4 bases from J, leaving 8 bases between. Looked up from germline, CDR1 is MNHNY and CDR2 is SVGAGI (reference sequence). This CDR3 is built from 12 residues. The CDR3 DNA reads TGTGCCAGCAGGCCTGGATCAGATACGCAGTATTTT. Its translation is CASRPGSDTQYF.

This chain links TRBV7-9 with TRBJ1-3; 10 bases fit TRBD1. With V trimmed by 3 bases and J by 0 bases, 11 bases remained unmatched. Germline CDR1 reads SEHNR; CDR2 reads FQNEAQ (reference sequence). This CDR3 is 19 amino acids long. CDR3 region: CASSFTTGGFSSSGNTIYF. The CDR3 coding sequence is TGTGCCAGCAGCTTCACGACAGGGGGCTTCTCTTCCTCTGGAAACACCATATATTTT. The full variable domain, in which reference TRBV7-9 and TRBJ1-3 provide the parts outside the CDR3, is DTGVSQNPRHKITKRGQNVTFRCDPISEHNRLYWYRQTLGQGPEFLTYFQNEAQLEKSRLLSDRFSAERPKGSFSTLEIQRTEQGDSAMYLCASSFTTGGFSSSGNTIYFGEGSWLTVV.

V is TRBV14 and J is TRBJ2-3, with 10 bases fitting TRBD2. After removal of 3 bases from V and 2 bases from J, the junction contained 5 bases not matched to a gene. Germline lookup yields CDR1 SGHDN and CDR2 FVKESK. There are 16 residues in the CDR3. The CDR3 spells CASSHLAGGLTDTQYF. DNA of the CDR3: TGTGCCAGCAGCCACTTAGCGGGAGGCCTCACAGATACGCAGTATTTT.

The chain links TRBV28 to TRBJ2-7, with D tentatively TRBD1 or TRBD2 (5 bases each). V shed 7 bases and J shed 2 bases, with 18 bases lying between them. The CDR3 sequence is 15 residues long. The germline gives CDR1 MDHEN, CDR2 SYDVKM. CDR3 coding DNA: TGTGCCAGCACCACAGAGGACGGGGCTCCCTACGAGCAGTACTTC. The encoded protein is CASTTEDGAPYEQYF.

The rearrangement joins TRBV5-4 to TRBJ2-1; possibly TRBD1 for D (6 bases). V was shortened by 10 bases and J by 0 bases, with 14 bases between the two germline ends. CDR3 length: 14 residues. Germline V gene data show CDR1 as SGHNT and CDR2 as YYREEE (reference sequence). The CDR3 region is CAGGQAPSYNEQFF. CDR3 coding DNA: TGTGCCGGGGGCCAGGCGCCCTCCTACAATGAGCAGTTCTTC.

The DNA for the CDR3 is TGTGCCAGCAGCTTGGGGAAGGCAAACACCATATATTTT. It yields the protein CASSLGKANTIYF. The J gene is TRBJ1-3, the V gene TRBV7-8; D unresolved. Between the trimmed V and J ends, which lost 3 bases and 6 bases, there was a span of 9 bases. In germline, CDR1 is SGHVS, CDR2 FQNEAQ. CDR3 length: 13 residues.

The genes are TRBV5-6 and TRBJ2-7, with TRBD2 identical over 7 bases. Germline values: CDR1 SGHDT, CDR2 YYEEEE. J lost 1 base, V lost 2 bases, and 0 bases had no gene match. CDR3 length equals 13 residues. CDR3 bases: TGTGCCAGCAGCTTTAGCGGGTCCTACGAGCAGTACTTC. Encoded protein: CASSFSGSYEQYF.

J is TRBJ2-5 and V is TRBV6-1, with D uncertain. This CDR3 contains 15 residues. CDR1 and CDR2 from the germline V gene are MNHNS and SASEGT. Trimming took off 3 bases at V and 2 bases at J, with 13 bases between the two ends. The CDR3 is CASSDPHGWQETQYF. The CDR3 DNA reads as TGTGCCAGCAGTGACCCCCACGGATGGCAAGAGACCCAGTACTTC.

The genes are TRBV4-3 and TRBJ2-7; the match to TRBD1 covers 9 bases. Per the germline V gene, CDR1 is LGHNA and CDR2 is YSLEER. V trimming: 1 base; J trimming: 2 bases; junction bases outside the gene matches: 3. The CDR3 has 15 amino acids. The CDR3 is CASSQVQGATYEQYF. In DNA, the CDR3 is TGCGCCAGCAGCCAAGTACAGGGGGCTACCTACGAGCAGTACTTC.

This sequence joins TRBV4-2 and TRBJ1-1; D gene uncertain. In germline, CDR1 is LGHNA, CDR2 YNFKEQ. Trimming shortened V by 2 bases and J by 3 bases, and 16 bases separated the two germline ends. This CDR3 comprises 16 residues. Here the CDR3 DNA reads TGTGCCAGCAGCCAAAGGGCTCGTGGGAGTGACACTGAAGCTTTCTTT. This codes for CASSQRARGSDTEAFF.

A word on this clone: One end of the junction fails to match germline, which may point to a read error. The chain has TRBV7-7 and TRBJ2-1, with 8 bases fitting TRBD2. The CDR3 is made up of 17 amino acids. Germline assignment: CDR1 SSHAT and CDR2 FNYEAQ (reference sequence). The CDR3 here is CASSPDLSGILWNEQFF. The CDR3 nucleotides read TGTGCTAGCAGCCCCGACCTTAGCGGGATCCTTTGGAATGAGCAGTTCTTC.

V is TRBV6-8 and J is TRBJ2-7, with D perhaps TRBD2 (6 bases). This CDR3 has 15 amino acids. V lost 4 bases and J lost 5, with 18 bases in between. Germline V gives CDR1 MNHGY, CDR2 SAAAGT. CDR3 sequence reads: CASSLGGDFGDEQYF. The CDR3 bases are TGTGCCAGCAGTTTGGGAGGAGATTTCGGCGACGAGCAGTACTTC.

The sample holds a few counts of this clone. The rearrangement links TRBV5-1 to TRBJ2-1; TRBD1 matches at 9 bases. Germline trimming cut 4 bases from V and 4 bases from J; bases unmatched to any gene: 9. Germline V gene data show CDR1 as SGHRS and CDR2 as YFSETQ. This CDR3 comprises 16 residues. DNA of the CDR3: TGCGCCAGCAGCGAGGGGACAGGGCTGAATTACAATGAGCAGTTCTTC. It translates to CASSEGTGLNYNEQFF.

This chain uses TRBV9 with TRBJ2-7; perhaps TRBD2 as D (5 bases). The CDR3 is 14 amino acids. The germline V gene has CDR1 SGDLS and CDR2 YYNGEE. V was clipped by 3 bases and J by 0 bases, with 10 bases between them. The CDR3 sequence is CASSGTSYSYEQYF. CDR3 nucleotide sequence: TGTGCCAGCAGCGGGACTTCATACTCCTACGAGCAGTACTTC. The whole variable domain, filled in from reference TRBV9 and TRBJ2-7, reads DSGVTQTPKHLITATGQRVTLRCSPRSGDLSVYWYQQSLDQGLQFLIQYYNGEERAKGNILERFSAQQFPDLHSELNLSSLELGDSALYFCASSGTSYSYEQYFGPGTRLTVT.

A note on this clone: Other DNA sequences in the sample encode the same CDR3. V is TRBV20-1 and J is TRBJ2-5, with D hard to call. Germline V gene data show CDR1 as DFQATT and CDR2 as SNEGSKA (reference sequence). Trimming stripped 2 bases from V and 3 bases from J, with 4 bases between. The CDR3 loop spans 11 amino acids. The chain's CDR3 is CSARPEETQYF. CDR3 coding DNA: TGCAGTGCTAGACCTGAAGAGACCCAGTACTTC.

The rearrangement joins TRBV23-1 to TRBJ1-5; 7 bases are a match to TRBD1. TRBV23-1 is sorted into the ORF group, with uncertain function. V trimming: 5 bases; J trimming: 1 base; junction bases outside the gene matches: 5. The CDR3 length is 15 residues. The CDR3 region is CASSSDRDSNQPQHF. Written as DNA, the CDR3 is TGCGCCAGCAGTTCAGACAGGGACAGCAATCAGCCCCAGCATTTT.

The rearrangement uses TRBV5-4 and TRBJ1-3; TRBD1 matches 9 bases. The CDR3 loop spans 15 amino acids. Germline trimming cut 4 bases from V and 0 bases from J; bases unmatched to any gene: 2. CDR1 and CDR2 from the germline V gene are SGHNT and YYREEE (reference sequence). CDR3 in amino acids: CASSRTGASGNTIYF. The CDR3 DNA sequence: TGTGCCAGCAGCAGGACAGGGGCCTCTGGAAACACCATATATTTT.

The J gene is TRBJ2-1, the V gene TRBV18; 9 bases fit TRBD2. The V gene end was trimmed by 1 base and the J gene end by 6 bases; junction bases not matched to a gene: 4. The CDR3 has 15 residues. Germline CDR1 KGHSH, CDR2 LQKENI. CDR3 protein: CASSPLAGVGNEQFF. CDR3 sequence (DNA): TGTGCCAGCTCACCACTAGCGGGAGTGGGCAATGAGCAGTTCTTC.

The chain joins TRBV4-2 to TRBJ1-2; perhaps TRBD1 as D (5 bases). The V gene lost 0 bases and the J gene lost 8 bases, with 28 bases spanning the gap. This CDR3 is 19 amino acids long. Per germline, CDR1 LGHNA and CDR2 YNFKEQ. CDR3 sequence (DNA): TGTGCCAGCAGCCAAGATTCCCGGGACCAGGACCCGGGCGTTGAAGGCTACACCTTC. Protein sequence: CASSQDSRDQDPGVEGYTF.

About this clone: At one boundary the junction diverges from the germline segment, which might be a read error. The V call is TRBV7-7, the J call TRBJ2-1, with TRBD2 matching over 11 bases. The CDR3 runs to 17 residues. Germline CDR1 is SSHAT and CDR2 is FNYEAQ (reference sequence). The CDR3 coding sequence is TGTGCTAGCAGCTTCGGACTAGCGGGCACCCCCTACAATGAGCAGTTCTTC. It codes for CASSFGLAGTPYNEQFF.

V is TRBV27 and J is TRBJ2-5; D is perhaps TRBD1 (5 bases). Germline CDR1 is MNHEY and CDR2 is SMNVEV (reference sequence). This CDR3 is built from 15 residues. Trimming took 3 bases from V and 0 from J, leaving 11 bases between them. The CDR3 spells CASSFPRTHQETQYF. The CDR3, as DNA: TGTGCCAGCAGTTTCCCCAGGACACACCAAGAGACCCAGTACTTC.